The rows below give T cell receptor beta chains drawn from one sample of a study of control samples from healthy donors and cancer patients. Method: immunoSEQ multiplex PCR; TCRdb's copy keeps in-frame clones and lacks some. The sample holds some 410,000 clones, 90% seen once. The material sequenced was PBMCs. These receptors all come from a man aged 40-49 years with head and neck cancer. The CDR3 runs from the conserved cysteine through the conserved F or W. D genes are given only for firm matches. Size is stated for part of the rows, as once, few or many counts, or as a class when the clone is expanded.

TRBV5-1	TRBJ2-6	.	.	TGCGCCAGCAGCTTGACTCAGTCTGGGGCCAACGTCCTGACTTTC	CASSLTQSGANVLTF
TRBV28	TRBJ1-3	.	.	TGTGCCAGCAGTTTATTGAGCGGGGATTTCACCATATATTTT	CASSLLSGDFTIYF
TRBV11-2	TRBJ1-3	.	TRBD1	TGTGCCAGCAGCTCCGGACAGGGTCCTGGAAACACCATATATTTT	CASSSGQGPGNTIYF
TRBV28	TRBJ2-7	.	TRBD2	TGTGCCAGCAGCTCTTGGCGGGAGGGCCTTGAGCAGTACTTC	CASSSWREGLEQYF
TRBV7-2	TRBJ1-3	.	.	TGTGCCAGCAGCTTAGTGGGGACGCCGAGCTCTGGAAACACCATATATTTT	CASSLVGTPSSGNTIYF
TRBV25-1	TRBJ1-2	.	TRBD1	TGTGCCAGCAGTGAACGCGGGGGACAGGGTGCCTATGGCTACACCTTC	CASSERGGQGAYGYTF
TRBV28	TRBJ1-4	once	.	TGTGCCAGCAGCCCGAGGGTTGCTAATGAAAAACTGTTTTTT	CASSPRVANEKLFF
TRBV6-2/TRBV6-3	TRBJ2-3	.	.	TGTGCCAGCAGTTACTCGGCGGGGGCGGCAGATACGCAGTATTTT	CASSYSAGAADTQYF
TRBV18	TRBJ1-4	.	.	TGTGCCAGCTCACCCAACGCCGGGACTAGGGAAAAACTGTTTTTT	CASSPNAGTREKLFF
TRBV4-2	TRBJ1-1	.	.	TGTGCCAGCAGCCAGGCCTCGGTCGGGTATCAGAACACTGAAGCTTTCTTT	CASSQASVGYQNTEAFF
TRBV10-3	TRBJ2-1	.	.	TGTGCCATCAGTGAGTCTGTGAGTTACAATGAGCAGTTCTTC	CAISESVSYNEQFF
TRBV11-1	TRBJ1-1	.	.	TGTGCCAGCAGCTTAGCGGGTGGAACTGAAGCTTTCTTT	CASSLAGGTEAFF
TRBV27	TRBJ2-1	.	TRBD2	TGTGCCAGCAGCCGCGGGGGGAGCTCCTACAATGAGCAGTTCTTC	CASSRGGSSYNEQFF
TRBV7-9	TRBJ1-4	.	TRBD1	TGTGCCAGCAGCTTAGGGGACAGGGATGCTGAAAAACTGTTTTTT	CASSLGDRDAEKLFF
TRBV10-2	TRBJ1-2	.	.	TGCGCCAGCAGTGACAGAGCTAACTATGGCTACACCTTC	CASSDRANYGYTF
TRBV19	TRBJ2-1	.	TRBD2	TGTGCCAGTTCTAACGGGGGGGGGCCTAAGACCAATGAGCAGTTCTTC	CASSNGGGPKTNEQFF
TRBV30	TRBJ2-4	.	.	TGTGCCTGGCAGACAGATAGGGGGGGACCAAACATTCAGTACTTC	CAWQTDRGGPNIQYF
TRBV5-4	TRBJ2-5	.	TRBD1	TGTGCCAGCAGCTTGACAGGGGACGAGACCCAGTACTTC	CASSLTGDETQYF
TRBV28	TRBJ1-2	.	.	TGTGCCAGCAGTTTGCGAGGGGGGATGTATAACTATGGCTACACCTTC	CASSLRGGMYNYGYTF
TRBV7-8	TRBJ2-7	.	TRBD1	TGTGCCAGCAGCTTAGTAGGACAGGGGATATACGAGCAGTACTTC	CASSLVGQGIYEQYF
TRBV28	TRBJ1-1	once	.	TGTGCCAGCAGCCCCGCTTCGGGCACTGAAGCTTTCTTT	CASSPASGTEAFF
TRBV10-3	TRBJ1-6	.	.	TGTGCCATCTCGGGGTCGGCGGGTGATAATTCACCCCTCCACTTT	CAISGSAGDNSPLHF
TRBV5-1	TRBJ2-7	.	.	TGCGCCAGCAGCACGGAGTACGAGCAGTACTTC	CASSTEYEQYF
TRBV30	TRBJ2-1	.	.	TGTGCCTGGGGACAAAACAATGAGCAGTTCTTC	CAWGQNNEQFF
TRBV10-1	TRBJ1-1	.	.	TGCGCCAGCAGTGATACGGGGAACACTGAAGCTTTCTTT	CASSDTGNTEAFF
TRBV28	TRBJ2-3	.	TRBD2	TGTGCCAGCAGTTCTTATCCTCGACTAGCGGGAGGGCCGAATACGCAGTATTTT	CASSSYPRLAGGPNTQYF